What follows are 4 T cell receptor beta chains derived from one specimen sequenced in a study of T cell responses to AZD1222 COVID-19 vaccine. The data were produced by immunoSEQ multiplex PCR, yet TCRdb's version contains in-frame clones alone and is incomplete. The table lists 150,000 to 200,000 clones, roughly 90% of them singletons. Sequencing used peripheral blood, obtained 28 days after the second AZD1222 dose. The receptor set was obtained from an adult who received the AZD1222 COVID-19 vaccine.

The chain is built from TRBV6-5 and TRBJ1-6, with a tentative D call TRBD1 (5 bases). The length of the CDR3 is 14 residues. Germline CDR1 and CDR2: MNHEY and SVGAGI. The V gene lost 5 bases and the J gene lost 5 bases, with 10 bases spanning the gap. CDR3 DNA: TGTGCCAGCAGTCCGGCAGGGCATAATTCACCCCTCCACTTT. Amino acid sequence: CASSPAGHNSPLHF.

The V call is TRBV12-3 or TRBV12-4, the J call TRBJ1-2; D remains ambiguous. V shed 1 base and J shed 6 bases, with 9 bases lying between them. This CDR3 has 13 residues. The CDR3 nucleotides are TGTGCCAGCAGTTTAGTAGTGCGCAATGGCTACACCTTC. It yields the protein CASSLVVRNGYTF.

The genes are TRBV19 and TRBJ2-7, with a possible D match to TRBD1 (6 bases). This CDR3 spans 13 amino acids. The V end lost 6 bases, the J end lost 6 bases, and 15 bases lay between the germline ends. Germline V gene data show CDR1 as LNHDA and CDR2 as SQIVND (reference sequence). The chain's CDR3 is CASRGVGASEQYF. The DNA for the CDR3 is TGTGCCAGTAGAGGAGTGGGGGCCAGCGAGCAGTACTTC. The whole variable domain, filled in from reference TRBV19 and TRBJ2-7, reads DGGITQSPKYLFRKEGQNVTLSCEQNLNHDAMYWYRQDPGQGLRLIYYSQIVNDFQKGDIAEGYSVSREKKESFPLTVTSAQKNPTAFYLCASRGVGASEQYFGPGTRLTVT.

The table lists this clone with a count of one. This chain links TRBV7-9 with TRBJ2-3; unclear D gene. V was clipped by 5 bases and J by 3 bases, with 6 bases between them. CDR3 length: 12 residues. Germline lookup yields CDR1 SEHNR and CDR2 FQNEAQ (reference sequence). The CDR3 coding sequence is TGTGCCAGCAGCCCTACAACAGATACGCAGTATTTT. It specifies CASSPTTDTQYF.